This is a list of T cell receptor beta chains from one sample in a study of cytomegalovirus exposure and HLA in healthy donors. TCRdb's copy holds only in-frame clones and misses some; the assay was immunoSEQ multiplex PCR. The sample includes 200,000 or so clones, around 85% of them seen just once. The specimen sequenced was PBMCs. The source of these receptors is a man aged 35-49 years in good health and CMV-seropositive. Both conserved end residues are part of each CDR3.

V gene	J gene	CDR3 protein
TRBV6-4	TRBJ2-7	CASSDWTGLHEQYF
TRBV5-6	TRBJ2-7	CASSSGLGEQYF
TRBV10-3	TRBJ2-1	CAISESAGGPNEQFF
TRBV5-1	TRBJ2-1	CASSLGLINEQFF
TRBV5-4	TRBJ2-7	CASSSVTSGGHEQYF
TRBV2	TRBJ2-1	CASSPGTGESYEQFF
TRBV27	TRBJ2-1	CASSAQRGELYNEQFF
TRBV28	TRBJ1-4	CASVQGAGNEKLFF
TRBV6-5	TRBJ2-2	CASSPTGRDTGELFF
TRBV2	TRBJ1-5	CASRYQGSNQPQHF
TRBV27	TRBJ2-7	CASSPTGGRSSYEQYF
TRBV6-1	TRBJ2-1	CASSRQGGDLNEQFF
TRBV7-2	TRBJ2-7	CASNLMTGGAYEQYF
TRBV25-1	TRBJ1-1	CASRPLGHLNTEAFF
TRBV9	TRBJ1-2	CASSVGRAGYTF
TRBV14	TRBJ1-4	CASSQESGTRHEKLFF
TRBV21-1	TRBJ1-3	CASSKAIEWAEPGNTIYF
TRBV5-6	TRBJ2-3	CASSLGRAATQYF
TRBV29-1	TRBJ1-2	CSVEGRGQGKNYGYTF
TRBV4-2	TRBJ2-7	CASSQTPAGLAASYEQYF
TRBV14	TRBJ1-2	CASSPFRLGGFYGYTF
TRBV21-1	TRBJ1-1	CASSTPGQGATEAFF
TRBV28	TRBJ1-5	CASSLGAGDHQPQHF
TRBV11-2	TRBJ2-7	CASEGSRRYEQYF
TRBV6-6	TRBJ2-5	CASSYRQGSQETQYF
TRBV9	TRBJ2-4	CASSVGAGGAKNIQYF
TRBV15	TRBJ2-7	CATSVGTGPTYEQYF
TRBV7-9	TRBJ1-3	CSSSLPGGVGGNTIYF
TRBV19	TRBJ1-1	CASSAGGNTEAFF
TRBV10-3	TRBJ1-3	CAISDTDSGNTIYF
TRBV19	TRBJ1-3	CASSIFGQGSGNTIYF
TRBV7-6	TRBJ1-1	CASSFGGVNTEAFF
TRBV7-9	TRBJ2-5	CASSLAGRLETQYF
TRBV2	TRBJ1-5	CASIRDRRGQPQHF
TRBV5-4	TRBJ1-1	CASSSGQVGTEAFF
TRBV7-9	-	CASSASTLRIDEQYF
TRBV6-6	TRBJ1-1	CASTNPPGVGRAEAFF
TRBV5-6	TRBJ2-5	CASSFSQETQYF
TRBV27	TRBJ2-1	CGTGAGNEQFF
TRBV11-1	TRBJ1-6	CASSPGINSPLHF
TRBV9	TRBJ2-3	CASSVARNTDTQYF
TRBV6-4	TRBJ2-5	CASPQETQYF
TRBV4-2	TRBJ2-7	CASSGVLAGPYEQYF
TRBV6-5	TRBJ2-7	CASSTGQGGYEQYF
TRBV10-3	TRBJ1-4	CAISEGARRTNEKLFF
TRBV6-8	TRBJ2-1	CASRAGGLVSYNEQFF
TRBV9	TRBJ2-1	CASSVGAGGHNEQFF
TRBV5-1	TRBJ1-3	CASSGTPSSGNTIYF
TRBV28	TRBJ2-7	CASSPAGGYEQYF
TRBV7-2	TRBJ2-7	CASSNQQGGEQYF
TRBV19	TRBJ2-7	CASKAGGQDEQYF
TRBV6-6	TRBJ2-7	CASRGGDSYEQYF
TRBV5-4	TRBJ1-3	CASSLLSGEAPLF
TRBV6-6	TRBJ1-2	CASSETGNGYGYTF
TRBV7-2	TRBJ2-1	CATATSGGFNEQFF
TRBV28	TRBJ1-1	CASSLWGTALTEAFF
TRBV6-5	TRBJ2-5	CASSKRRETQYF
TRBV9	TRBJ2-5	CASSGTSGALGTQYF
TRBV11-3	TRBJ2-2	CASSLIIGELFF